The next 21 T cell receptor beta chains were all read from a single sample in a study of identical twins. TCRdb passed the 5' RACE reads through MiXCR, listing each CDR3 protein once. The sample comprises a few hundred thousand distinct CDR3 sequences, around 18% of which are singletons, and less than 15% rests with the top ten. The specimen sequenced was naive T cells sorted from blood. Source of these receptors: a man aged 45-65 years in good health.

The CDR3 bases are TGTGCCAGCAGTAACGCCGGGACAGGGGGCAATCAGCCCCAGCATTTT. Translating gives CASSNAGTGGNQPQHF. The chain links TRBV6-2 or TRBV6-3 to TRBJ1-5, with 10 bases aligning to TRBD1. This CDR3 is built from 16 residues. After removal of 5 bases from V and 2 bases from J, the junction contained 6 bases not matched to a gene. From germline, CDR1 is MNHEY and CDR2 SVGEGT.

The CDR3 nucleotides are TGTGCCAGCAGAGCCCCTAGCGGGAGGGCCCGCGGGCAGTTCTTC. It translates to CASRAPSGRARGQFF. The chain couples TRBV6-1 to TRBJ2-1, with 12 nucleotides matching TRBD2. The CDR3 length is 15 residues. V shed 6 bases, J shed 12 bases, and the junction held 12 bases outside the gene matches. Germline-derived CDR1 and CDR2 are MNHNS and SASEGT.

This clonotype was detected many times. V and J are TRBV7-2 and TRBJ2-1, with TRBD1 matching 7 bases. CDR3 length: 15 amino acids. V shed 5 bases, J shed 3 bases, and the junction held 7 bases outside the gene matches. Germline CDR1 SGHTA, CDR2 FQGNSA. In DNA, the CDR3 is TGTGCCAGCAGCCTTGGGGACAGACTCTACAATGAGCAGTTCTTC. Translation gives CASSLGDRLYNEQFF.

Only a few counts were recorded for this clonotype. The CDR3 coding sequence is TGTGCCAGCAGCTTATCCGGGACAGGTTTCTCCTACGAGCAGTACTTC. Protein product: CASSLSGTGFSYEQYF. This chain connects TRBV11-1 to TRBJ2-7, with 8 bases identical to TRBD1. The germline gives CDR1 SGHAT, CDR2 FQDESV (reference sequence). CDR3 length: 16 residues. V shed 2 bases and J 0 bases; nucleotides not matched to a gene: 6.

The sample holds many counts of this clonotype. V usage is TRBV12-3 or TRBV12-4 and J usage is TRBJ1-1; 7 nucleotides agree with TRBD1. The V and J ends lost 2 bases and 2 bases, in that order; junction bases with no gene match: 23. The CDR3 totals 21 residues. The CDR3 spells CASSLYRTGTIPSRPNTEAFF. In nucleotides, the CDR3 is TGTGCCAGCAGTTTATACAGGACAGGCACCATCCCATCCCGGCCCAACACTGAAGCTTTCTTT.

The chain couples TRBV11-2 to TRBJ2-5; D uncertain. The CDR3 extends over 15 amino acids. Germline values: CDR1 SGHAT, CDR2 FQNNGV. V lost 0 bases and J lost 5, with 13 bases in between. CDR3 amino acids: CASSLDIGFRETQYF. The CDR3 DNA follows: TGTGCCAGCAGCTTAGATATTGGGTTTCGGGAGACCCAGTACTTC. Drawing the rest from reference TRBV11-2 and TRBJ2-5, the complete variable domain is EAGVAQSPRYKIIEKRQSVAFWCNPISGHATLYWYQQILGQGPKLLIQFQNNGVVDDSQLPKDRFSAERLKGVDSTLKIQPAKLEDSAVYLCASSLDIGFRETQYFGPGTRLLVL.

The chain combines TRBV5-1 with TRBJ2-1, with D tentatively TRBD2 (6 bases). The CDR3 covers 15 residues. The V end lost 0 bases, the J end lost 8 bases, and 15 bases lay between the germline ends. The germline gives CDR1 SGHRS, CDR2 YFSETQ. The CDR3 sequence is CASSLAAGRWDEQFF. Written as DNA, the CDR3 is TGCGCCAGCAGCTTGGCGGCTGGGAGGTGGGATGAGCAGTTCTTC.

The sample holds many counts of this clonotype. The genes are TRBV15 and TRBJ1-5, with 8 bases matching TRBD1. The CDR3 runs to 16 residues. The V gene's germline CDR1 is LNHNV and CDR2 YYDKDF (reference sequence). V lost 5 bases, J lost 6 bases, and 12 bases stayed unmatched. CDR3 loop: CATSYEIGQGIQPQHF. The CDR3 DNA reads TGTGCCACCAGCTACGAGATCGGACAGGGAATTCAGCCCCAGCATTTT.

This clonotype was counted ten times or more. This sequence joins TRBV2 and TRBJ1-2, with TRBD1 matching over 8 bases. The J segment lost 5 bases and the V segment lost 8 bases, leaving 13 bases of the junction unmatched. In germline, CDR1 is SNHLY, CDR2 FYNNEI. This CDR3 region has 15 residues. In nucleotides, the CDR3 is TGTGCCAGCGGGGGGAAATTGGACAGGGAATATGGCTACACCTTC. Translating gives CASGGKLDREYGYTF. Full variable domain (rest looked up from reference TRBV2 and TRBJ1-2): EPEVTQTPSHQVTQMGQEVILRCVPISNHLYFYWYRQILGQKVEFLVSFYNNEISEKSEIFDDQFSVERPDGSNFTLKIRSTKLEDSAMYFCASGGKLDREYGYTFGSGTRLTVV.

The chain is built from TRBV28 and TRBJ2-1, with 7 bases that match TRBD2. The V gene end was trimmed by 5 bases and the J gene end by 7 bases; junction bases not matched to a gene: 2. The germline V gene encodes CDR1 MDHEN and CDR2 SYDVKM. The CDR3 consists of 12 residues. As DNA, the CDR3 is TGTGCCAGCAGTACCGGGGGGAATGAGCAGTTCTTC. The encoded protein is CASSTGGNEQFF.

This rearrangement joins TRBV20-1 to TRBJ1-5; the D gene is possibly TRBD1 (6 bases). This CDR3 is built from 14 residues. V shed 3 bases and J shed 2 bases, with 11 bases lying between them. Germline V CDR1 and CDR2: DFQATT, SNEGSKA (reference sequence). This CDR3 is CSAREPGGNQPQHF. The CDR3 bases are TGCAGTGCTAGGGAACCAGGGGGCAATCAGCCCCAGCATTTT.

This clonotype turned up a few times. The V gene is TRBV10-3, the J gene TRBJ2-3, with 12 bases fitting TRBD2. The V segment lost 0 bases and the J segment 8 bases; nucleotides outside the gene matches: 9. Per germline, CDR1 ENHRY and CDR2 SYGVKD. This CDR3 contains 17 residues. The DNA for the CDR3 is TGTGCCATCAGTGAGTCGACGCGACTAGCGGGAGCTGGTACGCAGTATTTT. It codes for CAISESTRLAGAGTQYF.

The chain uses TRBV6-2 or TRBV6-3 and TRBJ2-2; D is perhaps TRBD2 (5 bases). This CDR3 has 17 amino acids. The germline V gene has CDR1 MNHEY and CDR2 SVGEGT. Trimming removed 5 bases at V and 6 bases at J, with 22 bases between. This chain's CDR3 is CASSTPKDWFRSGELFF. CDR3 in DNA: TGTGCCAGCAGTACGCCAAAGGACTGGTTTAGATCCGGGGAGCTGTTTTTT.

The table lists this clonotype with many counts. V usage is TRBV4-3 and J usage is TRBJ2-7; tentatively, D is TRBD2 (5 bases). CDR3 length: 15 amino acids. The V end was cut by 4 bases, the J end by 3 bases, with 16 bases between. The germline gives CDR1 LGHNA, CDR2 YSLEER. The DNA of the CDR3 is TGCGCCAGCAGCCTTACTAAAGCGGAACACTACGAGCAGTACTTC. Its protein is CASSLTKAEHYEQYF.

This sequence joins TRBV19 and TRBJ2-1; D may match TRBD1 or TRBD2 (5 bases each). Germline CDR1 LNHDA, CDR2 SQIVND (reference sequence). The CDR3 runs to 15 residues. The ends were cut back, 3 bases at V and 8 bases at J, with 17 bases in the middle. CDR3 residues: CASSIVSGRVDEQFF. The CDR3 DNA reads TGTGCCAGTAGTATTGTGTCGGGACGGGTCGATGAGCAGTTCTTC.

This clonotype was counted at least ten times. The chain carries TRBV6-2 or TRBV6-3 and TRBJ2-1, with 11 positions matching TRBD2. CDR3 length: 12 residues. CDR1 is MNHEY and CDR2 is SVGEGT in the germline V gene. The CDR3 region has the DNA TGTGCAATTGGACTAGCGGGCAATGAGCAGTTCTTC. Translated, it gives CAIGLAGNEQFF.

The chain recombines TRBV18 with TRBJ1-1, with unresolved D. CDR1 is KGHSH, CDR2 LQKENI, per germline. The ends were cut back, 3 bases at V and 1 base at J, with 9 bases in the middle. The CDR3 spans 14 residues. The CDR3 DNA is TGTGCCAGCTCACCGGATCGACCGAACACTGAAGCTTTCTTT. Protein: CASSPDRPNTEAFF. The whole variable domain, filled in from reference TRBV18 and TRBJ1-1, reads NAGVMQNPRHLVRRRGQEARLRCSPMKGHSHVYWYRQLPEEGLKFMVYLQKENIIDESGMPKERFSAEFPKEGPSILRIQQVVRGDSAAYFCASSPDRPNTEAFFGQGTRLTVV.

V usage is TRBV12-3 or TRBV12-4 and J usage is TRBJ1-1; TRBD1 is a possible D gene (5 bases). The CDR3 covers 16 residues. V was shortened by 0 bases and J by 1 base, with 12 bases between the two germline ends. The CDR3 here is CASSLALWQGNTEAFF. CDR3 DNA sequence: TGTGCCAGCAGTTTAGCGCTGTGGCAGGGGAACACTGAAGCTTTCTTT.

The CDR3: CAWSVLAGPYNEQFF. In nucleotides, the CDR3 is TGTGCCTGGAGTGTCCTAGCGGGACCCTACAATGAGCAGTTCTTC. This chain links TRBV30 with TRBJ2-1; the match to TRBD2 covers 9 bases. This CDR3 comprises 15 residues. V was pared by 0 bases and J by 2 bases, with 2 bases of the junction left unmatched. CDR1 is GTSNPN and CDR2 is SVGIG in the germline V gene (reference sequence).

The chain couples TRBV3-1 to TRBJ2-7, with TRBD2 identical over 11 bases. Germline CDR1 reads LGHDT; CDR2 reads YNNKEL (reference sequence). The CDR3 contains 16 residues. V gave up 1 base and J gave up 5 bases; unmatched junction bases: 7. The chain's CDR3 is CASSQVSSGRSHEQYF. The CDR3 DNA follows: TGTGCCAGCAGCCAAGTGTCTAGCGGGAGGTCCCACGAGCAGTACTTC.

The rearrangement links TRBV9 to TRBJ2-1; 7 nucleotides align to TRBD2. CDR1 SGDLS and CDR2 YYNGEE come from the germline V gene. The CDR3 extends over 17 amino acids. The ends lost 3 bases at V and 0 bases at J; junction bases unmatched: 9. This CDR3 is CASSALGLDSSYNEQFF. In nucleotides, the CDR3 is TGTGCCAGCAGCGCACTTGGACTAGATAGCTCCTACAATGAGCAGTTCTTC. The full variable domain, with the rest looked up from reference TRBV9 and TRBJ2-1, is DSGVTQTPKHLITATGQRVTLRCSPRSGDLSVYWYQQSLDQGLQFLIQYYNGEERAKGNILERFSAQQFPDLHSELNLSSLELGDSALYFCASSALGLDSSYNEQFFGPGTRLTVL.